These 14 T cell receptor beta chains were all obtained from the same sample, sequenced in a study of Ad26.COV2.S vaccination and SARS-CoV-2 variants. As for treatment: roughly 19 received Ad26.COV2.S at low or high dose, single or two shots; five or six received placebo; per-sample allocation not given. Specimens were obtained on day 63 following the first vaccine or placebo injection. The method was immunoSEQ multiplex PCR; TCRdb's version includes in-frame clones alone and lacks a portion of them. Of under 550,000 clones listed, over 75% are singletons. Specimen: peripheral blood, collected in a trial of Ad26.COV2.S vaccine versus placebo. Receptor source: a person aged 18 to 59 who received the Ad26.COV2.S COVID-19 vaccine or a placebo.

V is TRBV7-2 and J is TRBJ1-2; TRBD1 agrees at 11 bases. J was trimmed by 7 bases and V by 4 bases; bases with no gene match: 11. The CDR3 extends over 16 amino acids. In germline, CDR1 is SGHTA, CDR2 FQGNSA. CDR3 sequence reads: CASSWAKGQGVLGYTF. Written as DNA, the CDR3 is TGTGCCAGCAGCTGGGCTAAGGGACAGGGGGTTCTTGGCTACACCTTC.

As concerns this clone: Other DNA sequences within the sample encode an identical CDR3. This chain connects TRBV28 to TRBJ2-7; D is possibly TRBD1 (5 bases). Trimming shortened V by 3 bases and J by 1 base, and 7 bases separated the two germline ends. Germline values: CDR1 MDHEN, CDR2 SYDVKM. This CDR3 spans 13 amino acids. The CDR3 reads CASSLAGSYEQYF. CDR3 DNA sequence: TGTGCCAGCAGTTTGGCAGGGTCCTACGAGCAGTACTTC.

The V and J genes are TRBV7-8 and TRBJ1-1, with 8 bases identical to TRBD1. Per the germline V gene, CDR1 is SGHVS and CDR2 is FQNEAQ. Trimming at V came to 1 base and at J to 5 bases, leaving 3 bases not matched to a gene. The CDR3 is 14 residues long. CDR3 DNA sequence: TGTGCCAGCAGCTTAGAAACAGGGGGGACTGAAGCTTTCTTT. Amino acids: CASSLETGGTEAFF. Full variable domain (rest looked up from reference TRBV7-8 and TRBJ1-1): GAGVSQSPRYKVAKRGQDVALRCDPISGHVSLFWYQQALGQGPEFLTYFQNEAQLDKSGLPSDRFFAERPEGSVSTLKIQRTQQEDSAVYLCASSLETGGTEAFFGQGTRLTVV.

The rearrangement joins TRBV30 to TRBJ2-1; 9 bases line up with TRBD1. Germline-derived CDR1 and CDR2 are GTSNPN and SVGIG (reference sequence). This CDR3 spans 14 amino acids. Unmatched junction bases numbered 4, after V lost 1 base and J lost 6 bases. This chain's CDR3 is CAWSAGTGFNEQFF. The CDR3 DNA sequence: TGTGCCTGGAGTGCGGGGACAGGGTTCAATGAGCAGTTCTTC.

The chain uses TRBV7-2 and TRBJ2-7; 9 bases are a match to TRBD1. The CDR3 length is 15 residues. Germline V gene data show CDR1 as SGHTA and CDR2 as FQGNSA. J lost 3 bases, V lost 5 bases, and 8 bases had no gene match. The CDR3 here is CASSPGTGRSYEQYF. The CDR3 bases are TGTGCCAGCAGCCCCGGGACAGGGCGAAGCTACGAGCAGTACTTC.

DNA of the CDR3: TGTGCCAGCAGCTTCCTAAGCAATGAGCAGTTCTTC. Its protein product is CASSFLSNEQFF. The chain joins TRBV5-4 to TRBJ2-1, with D unresolved. CDR1 and CDR2 from the germline V gene are SGHNT and YYREEE (reference sequence). The CDR3 sequence is 12 residues long. Trimming took off 2 bases at V and 6 bases at J, with 6 bases between the two ends.

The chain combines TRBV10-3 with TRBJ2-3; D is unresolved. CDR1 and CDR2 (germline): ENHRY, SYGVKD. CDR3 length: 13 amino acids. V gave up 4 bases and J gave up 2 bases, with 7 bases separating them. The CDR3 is CAISVGITDTQYF. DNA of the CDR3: TGTGCCATCAGTGTAGGGATCACAGATACGCAGTATTTT.

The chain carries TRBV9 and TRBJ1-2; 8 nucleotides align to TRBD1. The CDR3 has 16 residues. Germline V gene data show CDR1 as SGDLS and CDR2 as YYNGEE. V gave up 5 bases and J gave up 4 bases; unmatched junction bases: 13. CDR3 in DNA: TGTGCCAGCAGGCGACCTAGACAGGGGCCGGGCTATGGCTACACCTTC. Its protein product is CASRRPRQGPGYGYTF.

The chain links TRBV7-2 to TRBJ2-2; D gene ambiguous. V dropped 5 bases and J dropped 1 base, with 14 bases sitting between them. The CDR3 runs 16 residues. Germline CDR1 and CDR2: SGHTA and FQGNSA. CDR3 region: CASSLTRRMNTGELFF. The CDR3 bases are TGTGCCAGCAGCCTAACCCGGCGGATGAACACCGGGGAGCTGTTTTTT.

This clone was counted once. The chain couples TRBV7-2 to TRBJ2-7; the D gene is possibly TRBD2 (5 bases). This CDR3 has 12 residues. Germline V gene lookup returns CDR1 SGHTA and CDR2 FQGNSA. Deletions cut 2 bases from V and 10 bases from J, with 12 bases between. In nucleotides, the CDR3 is TGTGCCAGCAGCTTAATGTCGGCGGGTCAGTACTTC. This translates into CASSLMSAGQYF.

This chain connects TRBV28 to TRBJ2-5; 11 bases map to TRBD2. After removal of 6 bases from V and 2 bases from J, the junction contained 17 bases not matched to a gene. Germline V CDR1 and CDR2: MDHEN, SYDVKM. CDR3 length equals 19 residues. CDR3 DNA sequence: TGTGCCAGCAGCTATACTAGCGGGGGATTCGGAGTCGGGCAAGAGACCCAGTACTTC. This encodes CASSYTSGGFGVGQETQYF.

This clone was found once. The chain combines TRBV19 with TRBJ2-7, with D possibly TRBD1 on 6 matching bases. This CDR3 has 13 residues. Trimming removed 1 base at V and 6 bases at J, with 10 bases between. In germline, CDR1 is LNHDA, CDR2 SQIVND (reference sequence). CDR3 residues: CASSIGQGFEQYF. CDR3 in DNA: TGTGCCAGTAGTATAGGCCAGGGGTTCGAGCAGTACTTC. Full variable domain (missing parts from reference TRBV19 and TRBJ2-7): DGGITQSPKYLFRKEGQNVTLSCEQNLNHDAMYWYRQDPGQGLRLIYYSQIVNDFQKGDIAEGYSVSREKKESFPLTVTSAQKNPTAFYLCASSIGQGFEQYFGPGTRLTVT.

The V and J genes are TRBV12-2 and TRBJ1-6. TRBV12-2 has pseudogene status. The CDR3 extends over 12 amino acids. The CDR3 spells CASRLFPSPLHF. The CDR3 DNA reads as TGTGCAAGTCGCTTATTTCCTTCACCCCTCCACTTT.

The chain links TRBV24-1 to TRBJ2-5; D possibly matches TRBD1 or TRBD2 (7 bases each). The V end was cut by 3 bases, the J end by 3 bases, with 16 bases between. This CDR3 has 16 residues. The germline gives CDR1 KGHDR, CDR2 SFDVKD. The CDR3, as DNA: TGTGCCACCAGTGATGACCCGACAGGGAGGGAAGAGACCCAGTACTTC. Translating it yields CATSDDPTGREETQYF.